Following are 31 T cell receptor beta chains from one sample sequenced in a study of T cells in localized non-small cell lung cancer. Method: immunoSEQ multiplex PCR; TCRdb's copy keeps in-frame clones and lacks some. The sample holds tens of thousands of clones, 80% to 90% seen once. Sequencing used peripheral blood, obtained before any cancer treatment. Source of these receptors: a woman between 35 and 70 years old with stage I lung adenocarcinoma.

Details on this clone: The same CDR3 also results from other DNA sequences found in this sample. The J gene is TRBJ2-1, the V gene TRBV11-3; 8 bases line up with TRBD2. V lost 5 bases and J lost 0; bases outside the gene matches: 3. Per germline, CDR1 SGHNT and CDR2 YENEEA. This CDR3 has 15 amino acids. CDR3 in DNA: TGTGCCAGCAGCCCCAGCGGGGGCTCCTACAATGAGCAGTTCTTC. Translated: CASSPSGGSYNEQFF.

The rearrangement uses TRBV7-9 and TRBJ1-4; 9 bases match TRBD1. V was pared by 5 bases and J by 6 bases, with 4 bases of the junction left unmatched. CDR3 length equals 14 residues. CDR1 and CDR2 from the germline V gene are SEHNR and FQNEAQ (reference sequence). CDR3 loop: CASSVDRGDEKLFF. CDR3 in DNA: TGTGCCAGCAGCGTCGACAGGGGGGATGAAAAACTGTTTTTT.

The V gene is TRBV9, the J gene TRBJ1-6; 9 bases align to TRBD1. This CDR3 has 15 amino acids. V shed 0 bases, J shed 10 bases, and the junction held 5 bases outside the gene matches. Germline-derived CDR1 and CDR2 are SGDLS and YYNGEE. CDR3 nucleotides: TGTGCCAGCAGCGTAGGCGACAGGGGGATGTCACCCCTCCACTTT. Its translation: CASSVGDRGMSPLHF.

This clone has just a few counts. The V call is TRBV18, the J call TRBJ2-1, with a possible D match to TRBD1 (6 bases). This CDR3 contains 15 residues. Trimming removed 2 bases at V and 5 bases at J, with 13 bases between. CDR1 KGHSH and CDR2 LQKENI come from the germline V gene. As DNA, the CDR3 is TGTGCCAGCTCACCAAGTCGTCAGGGGCACAATGAGCAGTTCTTC. Residues: CASSPSRQGHNEQFF.

The V call is TRBV7-8, the J call TRBJ1-5; D is ambiguous. In germline, CDR1 is SGHVS, CDR2 FQNEAQ. The CDR3 spans 12 residues. The V end was cut by 5 bases, the J end by 3 bases, with 5 bases between. The CDR3 region is CASSQINQPQHF. CDR3 bases: TGTGCCAGCAGCCAAATCAATCAGCCCCAGCATTTT. The complete variable domain, with remaining parts taken from reference TRBV7-8 and TRBJ1-5, reads GAGVSQSPRYKVAKRGQDVALRCDPISGHVSLFWYQQALGQGPEFLTYFQNEAQLDKSGLPSDRFFAERPEGSVSTLKIQRTQQEDSAVYLCASSQINQPQHFGDGTRLSIL.

This clone occurred a few times. The chain combines TRBV2 with TRBJ1-2, with 9 bases lining up with TRBD1. The CDR3 loop spans 14 amino acids. J was trimmed by 4 bases and V by 6 bases; bases with no gene match: 6. Per germline, CDR1 SNHLY and CDR2 FYNNEI. CDR3 sequence reads: CASSLLTGGYGYTF. As DNA, the CDR3 is TGTGCCAGCAGCCTCTTGACAGGGGGCTATGGCTACACCTTC.

The CDR3 is CASSLQGTSYTF. In DNA form, the CDR3 reads TGTGCCAGCAGCTTACAGGGAACTAGCTACACCTTC. The genes are TRBV7-2 and TRBJ1-2, with D tentatively TRBD1 (5 bases). Germline V gene sequence: CDR1 SGHTA, CDR2 FQGNSA. V gave up 2 bases and J gave up 9 bases, with 10 bases separating them. The CDR3 sequence is 12 residues long.

The chain couples TRBV4-2 to TRBJ2-7; tentatively, D is TRBD1 (5 bases). The CDR3 covers 16 residues. The germline V gene has CDR1 LGHNA and CDR2 YNFKEQ. V was shortened by 0 bases and J by 3 bases, with 15 bases between the two germline ends. The CDR3 is CASSQEAGHPNYEQYF. The DNA of the CDR3 is TGTGCCAGCAGCCAAGAGGCAGGGCACCCCAACTACGAGCAGTACTTC.

V and J are TRBV6-5 and TRBJ2-7; the D gene could be TRBD1 or TRBD2 (5 bases each). The CDR3 runs to 12 residues. Looked up from germline, CDR1 is MNHEY and CDR2 is SVGAGI. Between the trimmed V and J ends, which lost 6 bases and 3 bases, there was a span of 9 bases. CDR3 protein: CASSGTSYEQYF. In DNA form, the CDR3 reads TGTGCCAGCAGCGGGACCAGCTACGAGCAGTACTTC.

This chain joins TRBV6-6 and TRBJ1-6, with a possible D match to TRBD1 (6 bases). Germline values: CDR1 MNHNY, CDR2 SVGAGI (reference sequence). This CDR3 region has 14 residues. V shed 6 bases and J shed 13 bases, with 19 bases lying between them. The CDR3 spells CASSLGQLGGPLHF. The CDR3, as DNA: TGTGCCAGCAGCCTGGGGCAGCTAGGGGGGCCCCTCCACTTT.

V is TRBV29-1 and J is TRBJ2-1; D assignment may be TRBD1 or TRBD2 (5 bases each). The V and J ends lost 2 bases and 0 bases respectively, with 23 bases between them. Looked up from germline, CDR1 is SQVTM and CDR2 is ANQGSEA. This CDR3 is 19 amino acids long. This CDR3 reads CSVELRGRRRESSYNEQFF. CDR3 sequence (DNA): TGCAGCGTTGAACTGAGGGGCAGACGAAGAGAAAGCTCCTACAATGAGCAGTTCTTC.

This chain connects TRBV10-3 to TRBJ1-1, with no clear D. This CDR3 comprises 13 residues. Germline V gene sequence: CDR1 ENHRY, CDR2 SYGVKD. V lost 4 bases and J 5 bases, leaving 11 bases between the germline ends. The CDR3 bases are TGTGCCATCAGTGTTCGGTTGGTTACTGAAGCTTTCTTT. As protein: CAISVRLVTEAFF.

The chain combines TRBV30 with TRBJ2-2, with 7 bases matching TRBD1. The CDR3 totals 12 residues. Trimming took 8 bases from V and 6 from J; bases not matched to a gene: 6. Germline CDR1 reads GTSNPN; CDR2 reads SVGIG (reference sequence). CDR3 DNA: TGTGCCCGAGACCAGGGGGCCGGGGAGCTGTTTTTT. This gives the protein CARDQGAGELFF.

The chain joins TRBV4-1 to TRBJ1-1; D not certain. The V and J ends lost 4 bases and 2 bases respectively, with 14 bases between them. Per the germline V gene, CDR1 is MGHRA and CDR2 is YSYEKL. This CDR3 has 15 amino acids. DNA for the CDR3: TGCGCCAGCAGCCCGTACGAACTCCCCAACACTGAAGCTTTCTTT. The encoded protein is CASSPYELPNTEAFF.

The chain employs TRBV7-9 and TRBJ2-7, with a weak D call TRBD2 (6 bases). CDR1 and CDR2 from the germline V gene are SEHNR and FQNEAQ (reference sequence). The CDR3 is made up of 13 amino acids. Trimming took off 5 bases at V and 1 base at J, with 9 bases between the two ends. The CDR3 loop reads CASSRDSSYEQYF. The CDR3 DNA sequence: TGTGCCAGCAGCCGGGACTCTTCCTACGAGCAGTACTTC.

The V gene is TRBV19, the J gene TRBJ1-2; weak D call: TRBD1 (6 bases). Trimming pared 1 base from V and 8 bases from J, leaving 11 bases between. Germline V gene data show CDR1 as LNHDA and CDR2 as SQIVND (reference sequence). The CDR3 covers 13 residues. CDR3 sequence (DNA): TGTGCCAGTAGTATAGCTTCCGGGACAGGCTACACCTTC. Encoded protein: CASSIASGTGYTF.

CDR3 sequence: CAILGEAAEQYF. CDR3 DNA sequence: TGTGCCATACTCGGGGAGGCCGCCGAGCAGTACTTC. This chain joins TRBV6-5 and TRBJ2-7; tentatively, D is TRBD2 (6 bases). The CDR3 consists of 12 residues. Germline CDR1 reads MNHEY; CDR2 reads SVGAGI. V lost 10 bases and J lost 6, with 16 bases in between.

V gene TRBV4-1 combines with J gene TRBJ2-3; 10 bases are a match to TRBD2. J lost 2 bases, V lost 1 base, and 6 bases had no gene match. This CDR3 spans 17 amino acids. Germline V gene sequence: CDR1 MGHRA, CDR2 YSYEKL. As DNA, the CDR3 is TGCGCCAGCAGCCAAGGTATGAGCGGGGGGGCCACAGATACGCAGTATTTT. It translates to CASSQGMSGGATDTQYF.

This chain uses TRBV19 with TRBJ2-3; D gene unclear. Per germline, CDR1 LNHDA and CDR2 SQIVND (reference sequence). The CDR3 extends over 13 amino acids. The V and J ends lost 2 bases and 1 base respectively, with 4 bases between them. CDR3 region: CASSIQGTDTQYF. The CDR3 region has the DNA TGTGCCAGTAGTATACAAGGCACAGATACGCAGTATTTT. Complete variable domain (other parts from reference TRBV19 and TRBJ2-3): DGGITQSPKYLFRKEGQNVTLSCEQNLNHDAMYWYRQDPGQGLRLIYYSQIVNDFQKGDIAEGYSVSREKKESFPLTVTSAQKNPTAFYLCASSIQGTDTQYFGPGTRLTVL.

The chain joins TRBV19 to TRBJ2-7, with 7 bases matching TRBD1. The CDR3 extends over 14 amino acids. V shed 3 bases, J shed 6 bases, and the junction held 8 bases outside the gene matches. Germline-derived CDR1 and CDR2 are LNHDA and SQIVND (reference sequence). The CDR3 here is CASSMGVQGVEQYF. The CDR3 nucleotides are TGTGCCAGTAGTATGGGGGTCCAGGGGGTCGAGCAGTACTTC.

The chain has TRBV5-6 and TRBJ2-5, with TRBD1 matching 8 bases. The V gene end was trimmed by 1 base and the J gene end by 8 bases; junction bases not matched to a gene: 10. Germline V CDR1 and CDR2: SGHDT, YYEEEE. The CDR3 is made up of 15 amino acids. As DNA, the CDR3 is TGTGCCAGCAGCTTGAACGGACAGGGCACAGGAACCCAGTACTTC. Protein sequence: CASSLNGQGTGTQYF.

The chain couples TRBV30 to TRBJ1-3; tentatively, D is TRBD1 (5 bases). Germline V gives CDR1 GTSNPN, CDR2 SVGIG (reference sequence). V was clipped by 5 bases and J by 4 bases, with 18 bases between them. The CDR3 loop spans 15 amino acids. The CDR3 DNA reads TGTGCCTGGGGAATCAGCAGGGTAATCGGAAACACCATATATTTT. It codes for CAWGISRVIGNTIYF. The variable domain in full, completed from reference TRBV30 and TRBJ1-3, reads SQTIHQWPATLVQPVGSPLSLECTVEGTSNPNLYWYRQAAGRGLQLLFYSVGIGQISSEVPQNLSASRPQDRQFILSSKKLLLSDSGFYLCAWGISRVIGNTIYFGEGSWLTVV.

The rearrangement uses TRBV6-4 and TRBJ2-3; 8 bases agree with TRBD1. In germline, CDR1 is MRHNA, CDR2 SNTAGT. V was pared by 6 bases and J by 0 bases, with 5 bases of the junction left unmatched. The CDR3 spans 15 residues. In DNA, the CDR3 is TGTGCCAGCAGCCCGGACAGGGCTAGCACAGATACGCAGTATTTT. Protein sequence: CASSPDRASTDTQYF.

This rearrangement joins TRBV5-1 to TRBJ2-1, with TRBD1 matching 10 bases. Germline lookup yields CDR1 SGHRS and CDR2 YFSETQ. This CDR3 is built from 18 residues. The ends lost 0 bases at V and 8 bases at J; junction bases unmatched: 14. For the CDR3, the DNA is TGCGCCAGCAGCTTGGGTTGGTTTGGGACAGGGGATGCACATGAGCAGTTCTTC. As protein: CASSLGWFGTGDAHEQFF.

This clone has just a few counts. The genes are TRBV29-1 and TRBJ1-1; D remains unclear. The ends were cut back, 5 bases at V and 1 base at J, with 2 bases in the middle. Germline V gene data show CDR1 as SQVTM and CDR2 as ANQGSEA. This CDR3 has 10 amino acids. CDR3 in DNA: TGCAGCGTTAAGAACACTGAAGCTTTCTTT. It codes for CSVKNTEAFF.

This clone was found a few times. J is TRBJ2-7 and V is TRBV18, with 11 bases matching TRBD1. V shed 6 bases, J shed 7 bases, and the junction held 2 bases outside the gene matches. The CDR3 length is 12 residues. Looked up from germline, CDR1 is KGHSH and CDR2 is LQKENI. CDR3 region: CASSDRGPEQYF. The CDR3 DNA is TGTGCCAGCTCGGACAGGGGGCCAGAGCAGTACTTC.

The chain carries TRBV2 and TRBJ1-1, with D unclear. The CDR3 is 13 residues long. Trimming shortened V by 6 bases and J by 2 bases, and 10 bases separated the two germline ends. In germline, CDR1 is SNHLY, CDR2 FYNNEI. In DNA, the CDR3 is TGTGCCAGCAGGGCAGGAGTTAACACTGAAGCTTTCTTT. Protein: CASRAGVNTEAFF.

The rearrangement joins TRBV19 to TRBJ2-5; D is uncertain. This CDR3 has 14 amino acids. Germline values: CDR1 LNHDA, CDR2 SQIVND (reference sequence). Between the trimmed V and J ends, which lost 1 base and 2 bases, there was a span of 8 bases. Here the CDR3 DNA reads TGTGCCAGTAGTATAGGTTCCGGTCAAGAGACCCAGTACTTC. As protein: CASSIGSGQETQYF. The whole variable domain, remainder taken from reference TRBV19 and TRBJ2-5, is DGGITQSPKYLFRKEGQNVTLSCEQNLNHDAMYWYRQDPGQGLRLIYYSQIVNDFQKGDIAEGYSVSREKKESFPLTVTSAQKNPTAFYLCASSIGSGQETQYFGPGTRLLVL.

This chain connects TRBV7-2 to TRBJ1-6; perhaps TRBD1 as D (5 bases). Trimming stripped 1 base from V and 7 bases from J, with 17 bases between. Per germline, CDR1 SGHTA and CDR2 FQGNSA. The CDR3 runs 17 residues. CDR3 residues: CASSLGARVRDNSPLHF. The CDR3 coding sequence is TGTGCCAGCAGCTTAGGGGCCCGGGTTAGGGACAATTCACCCCTCCACTTT.

The genes are TRBV19 and TRBJ2-2; TRBD1 agrees at 9 bases. The CDR3 spans 16 residues. After removal of 3 bases from V and 1 base from J, the junction contained 3 bases not matched to a gene. CDR1 is LNHDA, CDR2 SQIVND, per germline (reference sequence). This CDR3 reads CASSMGGQGNTGELFF. The CDR3 DNA reads as TGTGCCAGTAGTATGGGGGGACAGGGGAACACCGGGGAGCTGTTTTTT.

This sequence joins TRBV18 and TRBJ2-7; D is possibly TRBD2 (5 bases). V lost 3 bases to trimming and J lost 6 bases, with 12 bases between them. This CDR3 spans 13 amino acids. Germline V CDR1 and CDR2: KGHSH, LQKENI. The CDR3 here is CASSPYLAREQYF. As DNA, the CDR3 is TGTGCCAGCTCACCTTACCTAGCACGCGAGCAGTACTTC. The full variable domain, in which reference TRBV18 and TRBJ2-7 provide the parts outside the CDR3, is NAGVMQNPRHLVRRRGQEARLRCSPMKGHSHVYWYRQLPEEGLKFMVYLQKENIIDESGMPKERFSAEFPKEGPSILRIQQVVRGDSAAYFCASSPYLAREQYFGPGTRLTVT.